Each of the 8 T cell receptor beta chains below was sequenced from the same sample in a study of blood T cell repertoires in COVID-19. Method: immunoSEQ multiplex PCR; TCRdb's copy keeps in-frame clones and lacks some. This table has about 74,000 clones, around 88% appearing once. Sample: peripheral blood. These receptors all stem from an elderly woman with active or convalescent COVID-19.

The chain uses TRBV7-3 and TRBJ2-2, with D maybe TRBD1 (6 bases). Per germline, CDR1 SGHTA and CDR2 FQGTGA. The CDR3 extends over 15 amino acids. The V end lost 3 bases, the J end lost 4 bases, and 12 bases lay between the germline ends. The CDR3 DNA reads as TGTGCCAGCAGCTTCGCGACAGGACTCACCGGGGAGCTGTTTTTT. This gives the protein CASSFATGLTGELFF.

The rearrangement uses TRBV4-3 and TRBJ1-2; D remains ambiguous. CDR1 is LGHNA and CDR2 is YSLEER in the germline V gene. The CDR3 extends over 13 amino acids. The V and J ends lost 1 base and 8 bases respectively, with 11 bases between them. CDR3: CASSQVEGRGYTF. CDR3 DNA sequence: TGCGCCAGCAGCCAAGTTGAGGGCCGGGGCTACACCTTC.

The rearrangement joins TRBV6-5 to TRBJ2-5; 7 nucleotides line up with TRBD1. Per germline, CDR1 MNHEY and CDR2 SVGAGI. The CDR3 has 15 residues. The V and J ends lost 6 bases and 3 bases, in that order; junction bases with no gene match: 10. CDR3 sequence reads: CASRTHQGEEETQYF. The CDR3 DNA reads as TGTGCCAGCAGAACCCACCAGGGGGAAGAAGAGACCCAGTACTTC.

The rearrangement joins TRBV5-1 to TRBJ2-5; 10 positions match TRBD2. Germline V gene data show CDR1 as SGHRS and CDR2 as YFSETQ. The CDR3 contains 19 residues. J was trimmed by 0 bases and V by 3 bases; bases with no gene match: 14. The CDR3 protein is CASSSLSGGPQWYQETQYF. The DNA for the CDR3 is TGCGCCAGCAGCTCCCTTAGCGGGGGGCCTCAATGGTACCAAGAGACCCAGTACTTC.

This clone was counted once. The rearrangement joins TRBV2 to TRBJ2-2, with D uncertain. The CDR3 length is 14 residues. The germline V gene has CDR1 SNHLY and CDR2 FYNNEI. Trimming took 8 bases from V and 2 from J, leaving 12 bases between them. CDR3 in amino acids: CASRTTRNTGELFF. DNA of the CDR3: TGTGCCAGCCGTACTACAAGAAACACCGGGGAGCTGTTTTTT.

The chain combines TRBV6-2 or TRBV6-3 with TRBJ2-7; D perhaps matches TRBD2 (6 bases). Germline loops: CDR1 MNHEY, CDR2 SVGEGT. This CDR3 comprises 16 residues. Trimming took off 6 bases at V and 2 bases at J, with 20 bases between the two ends. CDR3 amino acids: CASSKAVGLGTYEQYF. The CDR3 DNA sequence: TGTGCCAGCAGCAAGGCCGTGGGACTCGGAACCTACGAGCAGTACTTC.

The chain combines TRBV7-2 with TRBJ2-1; 11 nucleotides align to TRBD2. The trim removed 4 bases at V and 3 bases at J, leaving 2 bases unmatched. This CDR3 is 15 amino acids long. Germline V gene sequence: CDR1 SGHTA, CDR2 FQGNSA. The CDR3 sequence is CASSSSGGFYNEQFF. The CDR3 DNA sequence: TGTGCCAGCAGCTCTAGCGGGGGGTTCTACAATGAGCAGTTCTTC.

The chain uses TRBV19 and TRBJ2-2; maybe TRBD2 (6 bases). The CDR3 has 15 residues. Germline-derived CDR1 and CDR2 are LNHDA and SQIVND (reference sequence). The V end was cut by 7 bases, the J end by 4 bases, with 16 bases between. CDR3 sequence: CASTERAGGTGELFF. The DNA of the CDR3 is TGTGCCAGTACCGAGCGGGCTGGGGGCACCGGGGAGCTGTTTTTT.